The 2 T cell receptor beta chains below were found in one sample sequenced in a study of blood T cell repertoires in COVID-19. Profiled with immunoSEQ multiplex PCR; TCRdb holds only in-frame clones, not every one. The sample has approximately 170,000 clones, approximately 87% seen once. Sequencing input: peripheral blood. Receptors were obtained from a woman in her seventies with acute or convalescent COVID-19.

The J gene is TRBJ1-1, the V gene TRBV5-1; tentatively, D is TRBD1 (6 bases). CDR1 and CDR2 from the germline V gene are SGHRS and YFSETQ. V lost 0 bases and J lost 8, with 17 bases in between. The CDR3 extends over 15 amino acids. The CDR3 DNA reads TGCGCCAGCAGCTTGGTTGGGGGCGCGGATCTGGAAGCTTTCTTT. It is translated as CASSLVGGADLEAFF.

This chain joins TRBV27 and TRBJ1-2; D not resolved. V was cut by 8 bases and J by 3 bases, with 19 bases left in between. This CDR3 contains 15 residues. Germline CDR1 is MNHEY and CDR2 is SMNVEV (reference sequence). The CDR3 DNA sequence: TGTGCCAGCCGGAGCCCCTCCTGGGGAGACTATGGCTACACCTTC. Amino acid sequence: CASRSPSWGDYGYTF.